Below are 17 T cell receptor beta chains sequenced from a single sample in a study of shared clonotypes between healthy human individuals. Positively selected for CCR7, the CD45RO-negative cells used as naive CD8 cells excluded terminally differentiated effector memory CD45RA+ cells. The assay was immunoSEQ multiplex PCR, and TCRdb's table has in-frame clones only and misses some. This table has roughly 2,000,000 clones, about 94% appearing once. The specimen was naive CD8+ T cells sorted from blood. The receptors shown here come from a man younger than 35 in good health.

CDR3 DNA: TGTGCCAGCAGCTTAAGTGGTACGCAGTATTTT. Translated, it gives CASSLSGTQYF. The V and J genes are TRBV5-4 and TRBJ2-3; D ambiguous. Germline loops: CDR1 SGHNT, CDR2 YYREEE (reference sequence). The CDR3 length is 11 residues. V was clipped by 2 bases and J by 8 bases, with 6 bases between them.

This chain connects TRBV13 to TRBJ2-5; D is perhaps TRBD1 (5 bases). The CDR3 has 15 residues. V lost 5 bases, J lost 5 bases, and 18 bases lay in between. Germline lookup yields CDR1 PRHDT and CDR2 FYEKMQ (reference sequence). The CDR3 sequence: CASSLDPRGAETQYF. As DNA, the CDR3 is TGTGCCAGCAGCCTAGACCCTAGGGGCGCGGAGACCCAGTACTTC.

This clone came up once. The V call is TRBV7-6, the J call TRBJ1-1; D gene unclear. This CDR3 has 13 amino acids. CDR1 is SGHVS and CDR2 is FNYEAQ in the germline V gene. V lost 0 bases and J lost 6, with 8 bases in between. The CDR3 nucleotides are TGTGCCAGCAGCTTAGCCCATAACCCTGAAGCTTTCTTT. Encoded protein: CASSLAHNPEAFF. The full variable domain, in which reference TRBV7-6 and TRBJ1-1 provide the parts outside the CDR3, is GAGVSQSPRYKVTKRGQDVALRCDPISGHVSLYWYRQALGQGPEFLTYFNYEAQQDKSGLPNDRFSAERPEGSISTLTIQRTEQRDSAMYRCASSLAHNPEAFFGQGTRLTVV.

This chain uses TRBV9 with TRBJ2-5, with 9 bases fitting TRBD1. CDR3 length: 17 residues. After removal of 4 bases from V and 4 bases from J, the junction contained 14 bases not matched to a gene. Germline CDR1 reads SGDLS; CDR2 reads YYNGEE. The CDR3 coding sequence is TGTGCCAGCAGCCACAGTTCAGGGACAGGGATCCGAGAGACCCAGTACTTC. It is translated as CASSHSSGTGIRETQYF.

The genes are TRBV30 and TRBJ1-1; 8 nucleotides align to TRBD1. V lost 5 bases, J lost 4 bases, and 6 bases stayed unmatched. In germline, CDR1 is GTSNPN, CDR2 SVGIG (reference sequence). The CDR3 is 13 residues long. CDR3 nucleotide sequence: TGTGCCTGGGAAGTCACAGGGGGCACTGAAGCTTTCTTT. As protein: CAWEVTGGTEAFF.

This chain links TRBV28 with TRBJ1-1; D ambiguous. Germline lookup yields CDR1 MDHEN and CDR2 SYDVKM. Trimming shortened V by 2 bases and J by 0 bases, and 13 bases separated the two germline ends. This CDR3 is built from 16 residues. CDR3 in DNA: TGTGCCAGCAGTTTACAGGCCAGTACCATGAACACTGAAGCTTTCTTT. Its protein product is CASSLQASTMNTEAFF.

The chain combines TRBV6-6 with TRBJ2-7; D possibly corresponds to TRBD2 (6 bases). The CDR3 runs 16 residues. Germline-derived CDR1 and CDR2 are MNHNY and SVGAGI (reference sequence). Between the trimmed V and J ends, which lost 2 bases and 5 bases, there was a span of 19 bases. CDR3 coding DNA: TGTGCCAGCAGTTACCCCGGGAGCCACTCACTAAACGAGCAGTACTTC. It specifies CASSYPGSHSLNEQYF.

The J gene is TRBJ1-4, the V gene TRBV2; D unclear. Germline V gene data show CDR1 as SNHLY and CDR2 as FYNNEI. Trimming took 3 bases from V and 8 from J, leaving 16 bases between them. The CDR3 covers 15 residues. Here the CDR3 reads CASSDPDFRNEKLFF. The CDR3 DNA reads as TGTGCCAGCAGTGACCCTGACTTCAGAAACGAAAAACTGTTTTTT.

The rearrangement uses TRBV7-9 and TRBJ2-7; the D gene is possibly TRBD2 (6 bases). V was shortened by 5 bases and J by 9 bases, with 20 bases between the two germline ends. Germline CDR1 and CDR2: SEHNR and FQNEAQ (reference sequence). The CDR3 loop spans 14 amino acids. The CDR3 region is CASSPLARDEGQYF. CDR3 nucleotide sequence: TGTGCCAGCAGCCCTCTAGCGCGGGACGAAGGGCAGTACTTC.

This clone was counted a single time. Relative to the germline gene, one junction end is altered; a read error may explain this. The CDR3 DNA sequence: TGTGCCTGGAGTGTACAGGGGAGCGAGCAGCACTTC. Residues: CAWSVQGSEQHF. The chain employs TRBV30 and TRBJ2-7, with TRBD1 matching 7 bases. Germline values: CDR1 GTSNPN, CDR2 SVGIG (reference sequence). The CDR3 extends over 12 amino acids.

V usage is TRBV5-8 and J usage is TRBJ1-2; a weak D match, TRBD1 (6 bases). Looked up from germline, CDR1 is SGHTS and CDR2 is YDEGEE. This CDR3 spans 15 amino acids. The germline V and J ends were trimmed by 6 bases and 3 bases, with 18 bases remaining between them. The CDR3 DNA follows: TGTGCCAGCACCCCCGTTAGGGGGACCTACTATGGCTACACCTTC. Protein sequence: CASTPVRGTYYGYTF.

The genes are TRBV5-6 and TRBJ2-7; D may match TRBD1 or TRBD2 (5 bases each). Germline CDR1 reads SGHDT; CDR2 reads YYEEEE. The V end was cut by 3 bases, the J end by 2 bases, with 12 bases between. The CDR3 loop spans 14 amino acids. CDR3 region: CASSSGPGAYEQYF. The DNA for the CDR3 is TGTGCCAGCAGCTCGGGACCCGGGGCCTACGAGCAGTACTTC.

Only one count was recorded for this clone. The chain joins TRBV4-1 to TRBJ2-5; 7 nucleotides line up with TRBD1. Germline V gives CDR1 MGHRA, CDR2 YSYEKL. Trimming took 5 bases from V and 5 from J; bases not matched to a gene: 11. The length of the CDR3 is 15 residues. The CDR3 loop is CASSWLPGQMETQYF. The CDR3 coding sequence is TGCGCCAGCAGCTGGCTTCCGGGACAGATGGAGACCCAGTACTTC.

The rearrangement links TRBV4-1 to TRBJ2-2; unclear D gene. The V end was cut by 1 base, the J end by 7 bases, with 7 bases between. Per germline, CDR1 MGHRA and CDR2 YSYEKL. This CDR3 has 13 residues. CDR3 DNA sequence: TGCGCCAGCAGCCAAGTTGCCATCGGGGAGCTGTTTTTT. Translating it yields CASSQVAIGELFF.

V usage is TRBV6-6 and J usage is TRBJ2-7; no definite D call. CDR3 length: 15 residues. Trimming pared 4 bases from V and 3 bases from J, leaving 16 bases between. Germline V lookup: CDR1 MNHNY, CDR2 SVGAGI (reference sequence). The chain's CDR3 is CASSLYGGEGYEQYF. The CDR3 nucleotides are TGTGCCAGCAGTTTATACGGTGGGGAAGGCTACGAGCAGTACTTC.

This clone was counted only a few times. At the DNA level, this CDR3 is encoded by other sequences in the same sample as well. This chain links TRBV28 with TRBJ1-3; D is possibly TRBD1 (6 bases). Trimming pared 2 bases from V and 2 bases from J, leaving 7 bases between. The V gene's germline CDR1 is MDHEN and CDR2 SYDVKM. This CDR3 is 14 amino acids long. The DNA for the CDR3 is TGTGCCAGCAGTTTACAGGGGACTGGAAACACCATATATTTT. It translates to CASSLQGTGNTIYF.

The chain has TRBV4-3 and TRBJ2-7, with 9 bases identical to TRBD1. The CDR3 runs 15 residues. The germline V gene has CDR1 LGHNA and CDR2 YSLEER. V was clipped by 4 bases and J by 2 bases; unmatched bases: 6. CDR3 loop: CASSRDRAIPYEQYF. The DNA of the CDR3 is TGCGCCAGCAGCCGGGACAGGGCGATCCCCTACGAGCAGTACTTC.